Described below is a single TCR beta chain sequence and its context. It has no known antigen specificity. Per-nucleotide qualities are absent, and no much larger clonotype sits a single base away. The immunoSEQ Assay, a bias-controlled multiplex PCR, was used to amplify TCRbeta CDR3 regions from genomic DNA. From the authors' description of their analysis: The number of nucleated cells in each sample was estimated from the amplification of reference gene primers within the assay. Sequence reads were collapsed and filtered to measure the absolute abundance of every unique TCRbeta CDR3 rearrangement. For each sample, productive Simpson clonality was calculated as the square root of Simpson's diversity index across productive rearrangements. TCRdb limited this immuneACCESS table to in-frame rearrangements with V and J called. A share of clones is missing; checked studies link under half to unresolved V genes, and the rest is unexplained. V, J and clone size are taken as reported in that table, and D and trimming were inferred from the DNA itself. In all, the sample holds about 210,000 clones, and 70% to 85% of those were seen once. Of the sample, roughly 7.8% falls within the top ten clones.

The data were taken from a study of blood T cell repertoires in COVID-19 (dated by TCRdb to the early 2020s). Background on the whole study: Collaborator samples came from the United States, Italy and Spain and covered acute and convalescent phases of COVID-19. The sample metadata nearly always contained a de-identified subject ID, COVID-19 status, age in years and sex. Subjects who had been exposed to COVID-19, were actively infected with it, or had recovered from it provided the deeply sampled blood TCRbeta repertoires that made up the dataset. Where available, HLA class I and class II types were obtained from metadata supplied by the sample provider rather than from assay-based typing. Samples came from the ongoing ImmuneRACE study (first 160 participants) plus 1,254 subjects from 6 global collaborators. The repertoires were released in a freely available public database intended as a resource for research on the immune response to SARS-CoV-2. The prospective study material was composed of cDNA or gDNA derived from T cells, B-cell-depleted T cells, or PBMCs. Study-level results and caveats: The quantity of clinical and demographic metadata differed by source and by participant and was supplied without curation.

One collaborating source in Seattle enrolled patients while the patients were actively infected and followed the patients over time throughout the course of disease. Whole blood was collected in K2EDTA tubes by collaborating institutions according to the institutions' own protocols. Collaborator samples were shipped for TCRbeta analysis as frozen whole blood, isolated PBMCs, or DNA extracted from either sample type. As encoded in the germline V gene (reference sequence), CDR1 is MNHNY while CDR2 is SVGAGI. The CDR3 sequence holds 14 residues, the cysteine and phenylalanine included. The CDR3 DNA has 42 bases and is translated from base 1. Between the V and J ends, shortened by 6 bases and 8 bases respectively, the junction contains 17 bases.

This clonotype was sampled from a woman older than 75 with COVID-19, enrolled during active disease. The sequenced sample consisted of peripheral blood. The chain employs TRBV6-6 and TRBJ2-1; matching of 6 bases hints at TRBD1 as the D gene. The DNA sequence is TGTGCCAGCAGGGCAGGGGCAATTGGCTATGAGCAGTTCTTC. Translated, it gives CASRAGAIGYEQFF.